This TCR beta chain was recovered during a study of T-cell reconstitution after alpha-beta-depleted transplantation in children. Study results and limitations: Surviving recipient cells, namely T cells and thymic progenitors, were the source of high day-60 TCRbeta diversity in some patients. T-cell counts and diversity at one year post-transplant came mainly from newly produced T cells. Several hundred graft clones that had expanded were reportedly the source of alpha-beta T cells about two months after transplant.

This sample's TCRbeta library carried unique molecular identifier barcodes. TCRdb called the PCR reads again in MiXCR, with one record for every CDR3 protein. The sample has fewer than 700,000 distinct CDR3 sequences; under 25% are singletons. The CDR3 spans 15 residues. CDR1 is SQVTM, CDR2 ANQGSEA, per germline. The V end lost 0 bases, the J end lost 4 bases, and 14 bases lay between the germline ends. This clonotype was observed at least ten times. What it binds is not known. This clonotype was obtained from a boy under two years old who had a stem cell transplant for acute myeloid leukemia, so the T cells may come from the graft donor. The material was PBMCs, mostly from graft donor cells, obtained 360 days after TCRalphabeta/CD19-depleted stem cell transplant. The chain is built from TRBV29-1 and TRBJ2-3; D might be TRBD2 (6 bases). The chain's CDR3 is CSVEDLGGLADTQYF. The CDR3 bases are TGCAGCGTTGAAGATCTGGGGGGACTCGCAGATACGCAGTATTTT.